The source of this T cell receptor beta chain is a study of control samples from healthy donors and cancer patients. Produced via immunoSEQ multiplex PCR; TCRdb's table is partial and in-frame only. The sample gives about 150,000 clones, roughly 94% of which show up once; approximately 6.1% is in the top ten. CDR1 is MNHNS, CDR2 SASEGT, per germline. Trimming removed 1 base at V and 0 bases at J, with 10 bases between. This CDR3 region has 16 residues. The clonotype was recovered from a middle-aged man in good health. Sequencing used blood. This chain uses TRBV6-1 with TRBJ1-5; unclear D gene. DNA of the CDR3: TGTGCCAGCAGTGAAGGGACGCAGTATAGCAATCAGCCCCAGCATTTT. This translates into CASSEGTQYSNQPQHF.